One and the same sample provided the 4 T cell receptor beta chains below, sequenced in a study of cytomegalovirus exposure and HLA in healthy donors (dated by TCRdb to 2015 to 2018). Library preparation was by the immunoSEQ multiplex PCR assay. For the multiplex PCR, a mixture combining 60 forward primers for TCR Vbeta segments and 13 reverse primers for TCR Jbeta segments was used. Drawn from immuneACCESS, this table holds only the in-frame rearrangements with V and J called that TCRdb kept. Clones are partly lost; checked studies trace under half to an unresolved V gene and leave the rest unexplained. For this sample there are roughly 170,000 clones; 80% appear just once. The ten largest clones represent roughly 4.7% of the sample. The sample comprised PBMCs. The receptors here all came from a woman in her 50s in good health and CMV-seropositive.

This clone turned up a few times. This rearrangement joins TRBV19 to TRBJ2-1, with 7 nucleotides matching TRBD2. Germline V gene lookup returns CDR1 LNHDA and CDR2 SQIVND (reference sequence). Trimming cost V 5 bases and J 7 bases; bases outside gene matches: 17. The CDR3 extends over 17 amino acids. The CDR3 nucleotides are TGTGCCAGTAGTCAACCAGGGCGGGGGTCACCACGGAATGAGCAGTTCTTC. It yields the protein CASSQPGRGSPRNEQFF.

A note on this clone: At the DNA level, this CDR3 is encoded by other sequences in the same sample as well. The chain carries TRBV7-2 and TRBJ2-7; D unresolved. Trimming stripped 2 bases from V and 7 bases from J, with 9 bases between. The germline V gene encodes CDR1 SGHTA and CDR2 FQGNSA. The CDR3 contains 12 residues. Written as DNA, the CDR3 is TGTGCCAGCAGCTTAACCAGATTTGAGCAGTACTTC. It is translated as CASSLTRFEQYF.

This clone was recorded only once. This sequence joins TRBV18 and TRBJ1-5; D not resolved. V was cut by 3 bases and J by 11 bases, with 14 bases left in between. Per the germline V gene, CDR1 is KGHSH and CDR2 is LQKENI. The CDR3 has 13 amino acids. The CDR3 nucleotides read TGTGCCAGCTCACCGGCCCCGATTGAAGCCCAGCATTTT. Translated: CASSPAPIEAQHF.

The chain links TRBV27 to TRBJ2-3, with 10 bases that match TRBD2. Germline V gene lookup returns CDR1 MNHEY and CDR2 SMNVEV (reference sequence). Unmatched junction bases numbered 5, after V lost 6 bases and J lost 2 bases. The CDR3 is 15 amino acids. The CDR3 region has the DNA TGTGCCAGCAGCCGGAGCGGGAGGGACACAGATACGCAGTATTTT. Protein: CASSRSGRDTDTQYF.